This T cell receptor (beta chain) was profiled in a study of T cell clusters in autoimmune cytopenias. The study, taken as a whole, reports: The cluster-lack signature was not seen for secondary cytopenia versus chronic lymphocytic leukemia.

TRB rearrangements were amplified by touch-down multiplex PCR with mixed TRB-A/B primers. From its re-call of the multiplex PCR reads, TCRdb lists each CDR3 protein once, without DNA. The table lists about 7,000 distinct CDR3 sequences. Some 40,000 genome equivalents of blood DNA were amplified for TRB. CDR3 size: 15 residues. Germline loops: CDR1 MNHEY, CDR2 SVGEGT. Of note for this clonotype: The antigen remains unidentified.

These records were also assigned to another study, of T cell repertoires in aging, cancer and after chemotherapy.

The material sequenced was peripheral blood. This TCR derives from a human donor in good health. J is TRBJ1-5 and V is TRBV6-2 or TRBV6-3; the D gene TCRdb calls, TRBD1, cannot be checked with no DNA. CDR3 region: CASREGAQFNQPQHF.